This passage covers 26 T cell receptor beta chains from one sample sequenced in a study of T cells in Graves' hyperthyroidism and ophthalmopathy (dated by TCRdb to between 2018 and 2021). Receptor amplification or capture employed multiplex PCR. The sequencer was an Illumina HiSeq 2000. The TCR beta CDR3 regions were amplified from RNA transcripts. For the first round of RT-PCR on the TCR CDR3, the HTBI primer set was used together with the Qiagen OneStep RT-PCR kit. In-frame beta chains were kept once TCRdb had trimmed the public reads at Q25 with fastp and called clones with MiXCR. Rows merge per CDR3 protein into single entries with the most common DNA and genes. This sample comprises 480,000 or so distinct CDR3 sequences, 35% to 50% of them detected only once. The ten largest clonotypes hold approximately 44% of the sample. Sequences were obtained from peripheral blood or thyroid tissue (not recorded which). All receptors derive from an adult woman with Graves' disease, either hyperthyroidism or ophthalmopathy (not recorded which).

The CDR3 region has the DNA TGCGCCAGCAGCTTGGGTGGTAGTAAGAACACTGAAGCTTTCTTT. Translating it yields CASSLGGSKNTEAFF. The rearrangement uses TRBV5-1 and TRBJ1-1; D uncertain. This CDR3 is 15 amino acids long. CDR1 is SGHRS, CDR2 YFSETQ, per germline. The ends were cut back, 0 bases at V and 1 base at J, with 10 bases in the middle.

This chain uses TRBV6-6 with TRBJ2-7, with 9 nucleotides matching TRBD1. This CDR3 spans 17 amino acids. Trimming removed 6 bases from V and 3 bases from J; junction bases left unmatched: 15. Germline CDR1 MNHNY, CDR2 SVGAGI (reference sequence). The CDR3: CASRKAYTGQGFYEQYF. DNA for the CDR3: TGTGCCAGCAGGAAGGCGTATACGGGACAGGGCTTCTACGAGCAGTACTTC.

Concerning this clonotype: At one end, the junction sequence differs from germline, possibly due to a read error. The rearrangement joins TRBV7-9 to TRBJ1-1, with D perhaps matching TRBD1 (5 bases). CDR3 length equals 15 residues. The germline gives CDR1 SEHNR, CDR2 FQNEAQ (reference sequence). As DNA, the CDR3 is TGCGCCAGCAGCTCGATGACCGGGGGAAGCACTGAAGCTTTCTTT. Its translation is CASSSMTGGSTEAFF.

Regarding this clonotype: A read error may produce the germline difference seen at one junction end. V is TRBV7-8 and J is TRBJ1-1; no clear D gene. This CDR3 comprises 13 residues. Per the germline V gene, CDR1 is SGHVS and CDR2 is FQNEAQ. The CDR3 loop is CASSDRTRIEAFF. CDR3 nucleotides: TGCGCCAGCAGCGACCGAACACGGATAGAAGCTTTCTTT.

Many counts were recorded for this clonotype. The chain uses TRBV7-2 and TRBJ2-7, with 8 bases identical to TRBD2. After removal of 2 bases from V and 0 bases from J, the junction contained 3 bases not matched to a gene. Germline V gene lookup returns CDR1 SGHTA and CDR2 FQGNSA. The CDR3 sequence is 15 residues long. The chain's CDR3 is CASSLPGGSSYEQYF. Written as DNA, the CDR3 is TGTGCCAGCAGCTTACCGGGAGGGAGCTCCTACGAGCAGTACTTC.

This clonotype was observed many times. V and J are TRBV19 and TRBJ2-2; a possible D gene is TRBD1 (5 bases). Looked up from germline, CDR1 is LNHDA and CDR2 is SQIVND (reference sequence). The CDR3 has 16 amino acids. Trimming cost V 3 bases and J 6 bases, with 17 bases left between them. The CDR3 coding sequence is TGTGCCAGTAGTATCCCCCAGGCAGGGCGGTCCGGGGAGCTGTTTTTT. Protein product: CASSIPQAGRSGELFF.

V usage is TRBV7-2 and J usage is TRBJ2-7; D is undetermined. There are 13 residues in the CDR3. Germline values: CDR1 SGHTA, CDR2 FQGNSA. The V end was cut by 1 base, the J end by 6 bases, with 10 bases between. CDR3 protein: CASSLGYIGEQYF. The CDR3 nucleotides are TGTGCCAGCAGCTTAGGTTACATCGGCGAGCAGTACTTC.

V and J are TRBV2 and TRBJ2-5; tentative D call: TRBD1 (6 bases). The CDR3 spans 14 residues. The germline V gene encodes CDR1 SNHLY and CDR2 FYNNEI. V shed 4 bases and J shed 5 bases, with 14 bases lying between them. Here the CDR3 DNA reads TGTGCCAGCAGTGTTCGGGGACAATTGGAGACCCAGTACTTC. Protein: CASSVRGQLETQYF.

This clonotype occurred many times. The V call is TRBV20-1, the J call TRBJ2-7; 9 nucleotides align to TRBD2. V lost 7 bases, J lost 5 bases, and 6 bases stayed unmatched. The CDR3 loop spans 12 amino acids. CDR1 and CDR2 from the germline V gene are DFQATT and SNEGSKA (reference sequence). The CDR3 sequence is CSVLAGWDEQYF. The CDR3 nucleotides are TGCAGTGTCCTAGCGGGATGGGACGAGCAGTACTTC.

This clonotype was seen at least ten times. The chain has TRBV19 and TRBJ1-5, with 8 nucleotides matching TRBD1. J gave up 4 bases and V 6 bases, and 5 bases lay outside the gene matches. The CDR3 spans 14 residues. Germline V CDR1 and CDR2: LNHDA, SQIVND (reference sequence). As DNA, the CDR3 is TGTGCCAGTAGACTGGACAGGGTGAATCAGCCCCAGCATTTT. This encodes CASRLDRVNQPQHF.

Comments on this clonotype: Germline and junction disagree at one end, which may indicate a read error. The chain recombines TRBV10-2 with TRBJ1-4, with TRBD1 matching 9 bases. The CDR3 runs 16 residues. Germline CDR1 WSHSY, CDR2 SAAADI. The CDR3 reads CASSVPGQGTNEKLFF. The CDR3 DNA follows: TGTGCCAGCAGTGTTCCGGGACAGGGAACTAATGAAAAACTGTTTTTT.

This clonotype was seen a handful of times. The genes are TRBV29-1 and TRBJ1-3; D gene ambiguous. The CDR3 loop spans 14 amino acids. V shed 7 bases and J shed 1 base, with 14 bases lying between them. Germline CDR1 and CDR2: SQVTM and ANQGSEA. In DNA, the CDR3 is TGCAGCGGGGCGATTGGTGGTTCTGGAAACACCATATATTTT. Translating it yields CSGAIGGSGNTIYF.

In its sample, this clonotype was seen many times. V is TRBV29-1 and J is TRBJ1-5; 8 bases are a match to TRBD1. The CDR3 totals 16 residues. From germline, CDR1 is SQVTM and CDR2 ANQGSEA. The ends lost 0 bases at V and 3 bases at J; junction bases unmatched: 7. CDR3: CSVEDTQGEPNQPQHF. The CDR3 coding sequence is TGCAGCGTTGAAGACACACAGGGGGAACCCAATCAGCCCCAGCATTTT.

This clonotype has a count of ten or more. This rearrangement joins TRBV20-1 to TRBJ2-5; TRBD2 agrees at 7 bases. The CDR3 loop spans 14 amino acids. The germline CDR1 and CDR2 sequences are DFQATT and SNEGSKA (reference sequence). V shed 3 bases, J shed 1 base, and the junction held 5 bases outside the gene matches. The CDR3 loop is CSASRREFQETQYF. In DNA form, the CDR3 reads TGCAGTGCTAGTCGGCGGGAGTTCCAAGAGACCCAGTACTTC.

The chain joins TRBV7-2 to TRBJ2-7, with a possible D match to TRBD2 (5 bases). V dropped 6 bases and J dropped 7 bases, with 22 bases sitting between them. This CDR3 has 15 amino acids. From germline, CDR1 is SGHTA and CDR2 FQGNSA. The DNA for the CDR3 is TGTGCCAGCAGTGAAGCGCTAGCCGCTACGGGAGAGCAGTACTTC. As protein: CASSEALAATGEQYF.

This clonotype occurred a few times. This rearrangement joins TRBV11-3 to TRBJ1-2; D is uncertain. Deletions cut 10 bases from V and 2 bases from J, with 2 bases between. CDR3 length: 9 amino acids. CDR1 and CDR2 from the germline V gene are SGHNT and YENEEA. In DNA form, the CDR3 reads TGTGCCACCAACTATGGCTACACCTTC. Protein sequence: CATNYGYTF. Complete variable domain (other parts from reference TRBV11-3 and TRBJ1-2): EAGVVQSPRYKIIEKKQPVAFWCNPISGHNTLYWYLQNLGQGPELLIRYENEEAVDDSQLPKDRFSAERLKGVDSTLKIQPAELGDSAVYLCATNYGYTFGSGTRLTVV.

This CDR3 is CSARRTSGSEQYF. Here the CDR3 DNA reads TGCAGTGCTAGAAGGACTAGCGGGAGCGAGCAGTACTTC. The chain carries TRBV20-1 and TRBJ2-7; 13 bases fit TRBD2. V dropped 2 bases and J dropped 6; count of bases not matched to a gene: 1. Germline loops: CDR1 DFQATT, CDR2 SNEGSKA (reference sequence). The CDR3 spans 13 residues.

This clonotype has a count of ten or more. The chain links TRBV19 to TRBJ1-1, with D unclear. The CDR3 is made up of 16 amino acids. The V end was cut by 3 bases, the J end by 1 base, with 15 bases between. Germline-derived CDR1 and CDR2 are LNHDA and SQIVND (reference sequence). In DNA, the CDR3 is TGTGCCAGTAGTATTTCGGCATTTGGTCGGAACACTGAAGCTTTCTTT. This sequence encodes CASSISAFGRNTEAFF.

The chain links TRBV24-1 to TRBJ1-5; 10 positions agree with TRBD1. The CDR3 is 15 residues long. The V and J ends lost 4 bases and 11 bases, in that order; junction bases with no gene match: 10. Looked up from germline, CDR1 is KGHDR and CDR2 is SFDVKD. Here the CDR3 reads CATSEAGTGVVAQHF. The CDR3 bases are TGTGCCACCAGTGAGGCAGGGACAGGGGTGGTCGCCCAGCATTTT.

This clonotype was detected ten times or more. The chain carries TRBV7-8 and TRBJ2-7, with D maybe TRBD2 (6 bases). CDR3 length: 15 residues. V shed 2 bases and J shed 0 bases, with 11 bases lying between them. Germline values: CDR1 SGHVS, CDR2 FQNEAQ. The chain's CDR3 is CASSLKRVSSYEQYF. CDR3 DNA sequence: TGTGCCAGCAGCTTAAAGCGGGTGAGCTCCTACGAGCAGTACTTC.

At least ten counts were recorded for this clonotype. Here the CDR3 DNA reads TGTGCCAGCAGCGGCGTGTTCTCTGGGGCCAACGTCCTGACTTTC. It specifies CASSGVFSGANVLTF. The chain carries TRBV6-1 and TRBJ2-6, with D uncertain. Between the trimmed V and J ends, which lost 6 bases and 0 bases, there was a span of 9 bases. This CDR3 comprises 15 residues. Germline values: CDR1 MNHNS, CDR2 SASEGT.

V is TRBV7-8 and J is TRBJ2-7; 10 positions match TRBD2. The CDR3 sequence is 15 residues long. Looked up from germline, CDR1 is SGHVS and CDR2 is FQNEAQ. The V segment lost 4 bases and the J segment 0 bases; nucleotides outside the gene matches: 3. The CDR3 loop reads CASSSLAGVSYEQYF. CDR3 DNA: TGTGCCAGCAGCTCGCTAGCGGGAGTCTCCTACGAGCAGTACTTC.

This clonotype was recorded many times. V gene TRBV4-2 combines with J gene TRBJ1-4, with a possible D match to TRBD1 (6 bases). The V gene lost 5 bases and the J gene lost 8 bases, with 15 bases spanning the gap. Germline V gene lookup returns CDR1 LGHNA and CDR2 YNFKEQ. This CDR3 comprises 14 residues. DNA of the CDR3: TGTGCCAGCAGCGACCGGGACAAGGTAGAAAAACTGTTTTTT. Its protein is CASSDRDKVEKLFF.

The chain has TRBV6-1 and TRBJ2-7, with D hard to call. V lost 3 bases to trimming and J lost 3 bases, with 12 bases between them. Germline V gene lookup returns CDR1 MNHNS and CDR2 SASEGT. CDR3 length: 14 residues. This CDR3 is CASSENFIVYEQYF. The CDR3 nucleotides read TGTGCCAGCAGTGAGAATTTTATAGTCTACGAGCAGTACTTC.

This clonotype was found once. This could be a read error, since a much larger clone is one nucleotide away. The chain has TRBV20-1 and TRBJ2-7; 10 bases line up with TRBD2. The V gene end was trimmed by 2 bases and the J gene end by 4 bases; junction bases not matched to a gene: 8. This CDR3 region has 15 residues. From germline, CDR1 is DFQATT and CDR2 SNEGSKA (reference sequence). The CDR3 DNA reads TGCAGTGCTAGACCTACTAGCGGGGTTTATTACGAGCAGTACTTC. Translated: CSARPTSGVYYEQYF.

This chain joins TRBV5-1 and TRBJ1-1; tentatively, D is TRBD1 (6 bases). V lost 3 bases and J lost 11, with 17 bases in between. The CDR3 length is 13 residues. Germline CDR1 SGHRS, CDR2 YFSETQ. For the CDR3, the DNA is TGCGCCAGCAGCTGGGAGGGGGATAGCAAGGCTTTCTTT. It codes for CASSWEGDSKAFF.